The clone carrying this TCR beta chain turned up a few times. Antigen unknown. In germline, CDR1 is SGHRS, CDR2 YFSETQ. V lost 3 bases to trimming and J lost 2 bases; unmatched junction nucleotides: 8. This CDR3 has 15 residues. This record belongs to a study of cytomegalovirus exposure and HLA in healthy donors. General observations from the study: Generally TCR sequences proved uncommon, though certain public TCRs appeared in numerous donors.

Primers: 60 Vbeta forward and 13 Jbeta reverse. Some clones are missing from TCRdb's copy, which holds only in-frame ones; the method was immunoSEQ multiplex PCR. Among about 190,000 clones listed, roughly four fifths were seen once. This chain connects TRBV5-1 to TRBJ2-7; 7 bases fit TRBD1. The TCR was taken from a woman aged 30 to 39 in good health and CMV-seropositive. The material sequenced was PBMCs. CDR3 nucleotide sequence: TGCGCCAGCAGCTACGGGACAGTTCTTACCTACGAGCAGTACTTC. Its protein product is CASSYGTVLTYEQYF.